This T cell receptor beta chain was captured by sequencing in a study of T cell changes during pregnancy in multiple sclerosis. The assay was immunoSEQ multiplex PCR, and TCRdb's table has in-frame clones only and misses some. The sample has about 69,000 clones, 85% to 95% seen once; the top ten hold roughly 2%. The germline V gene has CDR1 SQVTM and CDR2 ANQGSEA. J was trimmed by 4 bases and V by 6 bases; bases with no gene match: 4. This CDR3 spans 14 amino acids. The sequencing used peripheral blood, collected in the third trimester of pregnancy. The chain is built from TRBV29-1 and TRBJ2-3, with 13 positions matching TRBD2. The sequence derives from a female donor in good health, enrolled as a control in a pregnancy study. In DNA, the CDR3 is TGCAGCGTCCGGACTAGCGGGAGCCCAGATACGCAGTATTTT. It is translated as CSVRTSGSPDTQYF.